This TCR beta chain was recorded in a study of T cell changes during pregnancy in multiple sclerosis. The protocol was immunoSEQ multiplex PCR, while the TCRdb copy is restricted to in-frame clones and leaves out a portion. Among tens of thousands of clones, 88% were seen once, and the ten largest hold more than 4.5%. Trimming removed 5 bases at V and 0 bases at J, with 14 bases between. The CDR3 has 15 amino acids. Per the germline V gene, CDR1 is SEHNR and CDR2 is FQNEAQ (reference sequence). The material sequenced was peripheral blood, taken in the first trimester of pregnancy. This sequence joins TRBV7-9 and TRBJ2-7; D perhaps matches TRBD1 (7 bases). The sequence came from a female donor in good health, enrolled as a control in a pregnancy study. This chain's CDR3 is CASSVEGTASYEQYF. Written as DNA, the CDR3 is TGTGCCAGCAGCGTGGAGGGGACAGCCTCCTACGAGCAGTACTTC.